Reported below is one T cell receptor (beta chain). Its target is not known. This specimen comes from a study of cytomegalovirus exposure and HLA in healthy donors. Study-level points and caveats: In vitro testing confirmed a few CMV-associated chains as specific for CMV antigens. The productive fraction for most TCR beta V segments was about 87% or about 30% in an earlier analysis. A missense DCLRE1C variant was associated with V- and J-gene trimming of TCR beta chains in a later analysis, and an independent cohort replicated the association. Researchers catalogued roughly 170 TCR beta chains as cytomegalovirus-associated.

The PCR used 60 Vbeta and 13 Jbeta primers. The protocol was immunoSEQ multiplex PCR, while the TCRdb copy is restricted to in-frame clones and leaves out a portion. The data show 75,000 to 95,000 clones, more than 60% seen once. The source of this sequence is a human donor in good health. The source material was PBMCs.

The CDR3 spells CASSYGAGVTDTQYF. The CDR3 DNA follows: TGTGCCAGCAGTTACGGGGCGGGGGTCACAGATACGCAGTATTTT. This chain links TRBV6-5 with TRBJ2-3, with 7 bases matching TRBD2. V lost 2 bases, J lost 2 bases, and 4 bases stayed unmatched. This CDR3 comprises 15 residues. Germline-derived CDR1 and CDR2 are MNHEY and SVGAGI.